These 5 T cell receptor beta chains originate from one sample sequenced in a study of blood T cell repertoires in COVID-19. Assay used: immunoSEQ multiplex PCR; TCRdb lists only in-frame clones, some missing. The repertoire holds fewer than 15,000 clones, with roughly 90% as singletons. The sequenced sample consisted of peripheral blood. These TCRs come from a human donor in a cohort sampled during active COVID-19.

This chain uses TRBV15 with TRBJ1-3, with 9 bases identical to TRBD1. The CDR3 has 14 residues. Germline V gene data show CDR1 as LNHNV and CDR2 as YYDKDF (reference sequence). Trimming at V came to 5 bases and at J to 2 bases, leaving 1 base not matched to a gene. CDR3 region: CATSRDRAGNTIYF. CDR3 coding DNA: TGTGCCACCAGCCGGGACAGGGCTGGAAACACCATATATTTT.

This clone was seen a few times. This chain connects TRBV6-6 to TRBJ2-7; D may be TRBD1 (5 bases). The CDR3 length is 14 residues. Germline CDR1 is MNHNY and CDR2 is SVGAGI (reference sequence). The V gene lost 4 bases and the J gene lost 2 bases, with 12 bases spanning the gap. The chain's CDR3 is CASSSTGFPYEQYF. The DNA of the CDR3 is TGTGCCAGCAGTTCCACAGGCTTCCCCTACGAGCAGTACTTC.

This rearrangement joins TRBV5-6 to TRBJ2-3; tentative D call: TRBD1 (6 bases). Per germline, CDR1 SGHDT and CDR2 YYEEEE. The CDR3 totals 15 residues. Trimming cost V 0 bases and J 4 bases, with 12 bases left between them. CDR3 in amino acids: CASSLVGQGPDTQYF. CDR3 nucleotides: TGTGCCAGCAGCTTGGTAGGTCAGGGGCCAGATACGCAGTATTTT.

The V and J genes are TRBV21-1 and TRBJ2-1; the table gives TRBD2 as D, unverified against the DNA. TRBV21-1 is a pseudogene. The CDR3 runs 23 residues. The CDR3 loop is CASSGPRGRLFGPPGGPHNEQFF. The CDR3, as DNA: TGTGCCAGCAGCGGGCCCCGCGGCCGCCTCTTCGGCCCACCGGGGGGGCCACACAATGAGCAGTTCTTC.

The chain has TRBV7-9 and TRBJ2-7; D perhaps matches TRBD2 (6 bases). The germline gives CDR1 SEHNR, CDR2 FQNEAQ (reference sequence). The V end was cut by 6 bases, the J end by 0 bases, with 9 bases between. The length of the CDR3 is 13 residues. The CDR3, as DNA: TGTGCCAGCAGGCGGGAAAGCTCCTACGAGCAGTACTTC. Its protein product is CASRRESSYEQYF. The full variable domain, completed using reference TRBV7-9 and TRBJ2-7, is DTGVSQNPRHKITKRGQNVTFRCDPISEHNRLYWYRQTLGQGPEFLTYFQNEAQLEKSRLLSDRFSAERPKGSFSTLEIQRTEQGDSAMYLCASRRESSYEQYFGPGTRLTVT.